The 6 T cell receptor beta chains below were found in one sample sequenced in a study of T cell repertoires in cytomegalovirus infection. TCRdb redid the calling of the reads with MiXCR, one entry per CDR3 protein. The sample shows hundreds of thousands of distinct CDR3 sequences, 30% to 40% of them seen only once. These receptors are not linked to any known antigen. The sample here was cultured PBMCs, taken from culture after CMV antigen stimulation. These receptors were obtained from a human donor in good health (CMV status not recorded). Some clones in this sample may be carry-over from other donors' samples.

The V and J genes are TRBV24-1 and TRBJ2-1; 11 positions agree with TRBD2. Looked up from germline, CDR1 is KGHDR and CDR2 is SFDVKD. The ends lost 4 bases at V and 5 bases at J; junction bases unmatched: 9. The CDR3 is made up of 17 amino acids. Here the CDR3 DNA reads TGTGCCACCAGTGACTTAAAGGGGACTAGCGGAGACAATGAGCAGTTCTTC. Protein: CATSDLKGTSGDNEQFF.

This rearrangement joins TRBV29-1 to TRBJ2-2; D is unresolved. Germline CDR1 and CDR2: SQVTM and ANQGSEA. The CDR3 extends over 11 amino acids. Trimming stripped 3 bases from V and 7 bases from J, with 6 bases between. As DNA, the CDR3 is TGCAGCGTTGATCGTAGCGGGGAGCTGTTTTTT. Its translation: CSVDRSGELFF.

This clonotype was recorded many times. The CDR3 protein is CASSLGQSSYEQYF. CDR3 nucleotides: TGTGCCAGCAGCTTAGGACAAAGCTCCTACGAGCAGTACTTC. V is TRBV27 and J is TRBJ2-7, with D possibly matching TRBD1 (5 bases). The CDR3 sequence is 14 residues long. Germline V CDR1 and CDR2: MNHEY, SMNVEV (reference sequence). Trimming took off 6 bases at V and 0 bases at J, with 12 bases between the two ends.

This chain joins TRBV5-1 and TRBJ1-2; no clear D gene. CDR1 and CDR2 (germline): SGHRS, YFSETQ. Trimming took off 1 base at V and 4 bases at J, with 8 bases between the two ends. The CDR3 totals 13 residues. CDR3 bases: TGCGCCAGCAGCTTGAACAGCGGCTATGGCTACACCTTC. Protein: CASSLNSGYGYTF.

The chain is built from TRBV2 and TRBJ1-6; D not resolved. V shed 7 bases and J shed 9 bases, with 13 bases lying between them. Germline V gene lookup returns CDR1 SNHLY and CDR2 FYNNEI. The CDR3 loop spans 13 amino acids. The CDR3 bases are TGTGCCAGCAAGTTACAGATCCTTTCACCCCTCCACTTT. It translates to CASKLQILSPLHF.

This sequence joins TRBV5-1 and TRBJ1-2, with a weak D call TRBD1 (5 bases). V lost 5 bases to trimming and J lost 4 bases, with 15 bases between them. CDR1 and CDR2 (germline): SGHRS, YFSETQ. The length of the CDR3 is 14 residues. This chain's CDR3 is CASREGTGGYGYTF. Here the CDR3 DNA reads TGCGCCAGCAGGGAGGGGACTGGCGGCTATGGCTACACCTTC.